This T cell receptor (beta chain) was captured in a study of blood T cell repertoires in COVID-19. The wider study: The United States, Italy and Spain provided the acute and convalescent COVID-19 samples. Sample material is recorded as cDNA or gDNA derived from T cells, B-cell-depleted T cells, or PBMCs.

The sample holds one count of this clone. Authors' processing steps: Reference gene primer amplification yielded estimated nucleated cell counts. Using immunoSEQ multiplex PCR, the repertoire was profiled, and TCRdb retains in-frame clones only, with some absent. The V and J calls and clone size are taken from that table; D and trimming were inferred from the DNA. The sample holds 250,000 or so clones, approximately 90% seen once. From germline, CDR1 is SGHNT and CDR2 YYREEE (reference sequence). V lost 0 bases and J lost 1, with 18 bases in between. CDR3 size: 18 residues. Participant ages covered roughly 18 to 89 years across approximately 25 US areas.

Material for sequencing was PBMCs or T cells enriched from blood (not recorded which). This sequence was found in a woman aged 25 to 39 with acute COVID-19. V is TRBV5-4 and J is TRBJ2-3; D gene ambiguous. The CDR3 reads CASSLGPGRSKGTDTQYF. In DNA form, the CDR3 reads TGTGCCAGCAGCTTGGGCCCCGGCAGGTCTAAGGGCACAGATACGCAGTATTTT.